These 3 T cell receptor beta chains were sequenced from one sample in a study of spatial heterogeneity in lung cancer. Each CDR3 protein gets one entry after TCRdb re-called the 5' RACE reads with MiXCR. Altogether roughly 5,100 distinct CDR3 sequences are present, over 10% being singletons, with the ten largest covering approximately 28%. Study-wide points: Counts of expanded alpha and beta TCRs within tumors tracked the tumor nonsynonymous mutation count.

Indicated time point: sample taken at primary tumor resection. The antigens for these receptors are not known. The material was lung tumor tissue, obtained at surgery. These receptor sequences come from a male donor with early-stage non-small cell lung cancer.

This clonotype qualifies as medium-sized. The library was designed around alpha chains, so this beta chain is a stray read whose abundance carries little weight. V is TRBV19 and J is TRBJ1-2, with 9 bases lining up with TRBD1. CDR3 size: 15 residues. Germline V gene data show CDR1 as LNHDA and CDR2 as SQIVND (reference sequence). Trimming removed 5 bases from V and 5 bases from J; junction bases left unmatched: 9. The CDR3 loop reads CASSSRGQGGYGYTF. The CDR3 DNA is TGTGCCAGTAGTTCAAGGGGACAGGGTGGTTATGGCTACACCTTC.

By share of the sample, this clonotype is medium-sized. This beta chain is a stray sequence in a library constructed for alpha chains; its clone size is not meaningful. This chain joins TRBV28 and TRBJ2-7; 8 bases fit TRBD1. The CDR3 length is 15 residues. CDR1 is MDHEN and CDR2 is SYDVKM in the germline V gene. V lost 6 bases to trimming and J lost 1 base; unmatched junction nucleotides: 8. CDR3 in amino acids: CASSSRGRGSYEQYF. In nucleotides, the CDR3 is TGTGCCAGCAGCTCCAGGGGGCGCGGTTCCTACGAGCAGTACTTC.

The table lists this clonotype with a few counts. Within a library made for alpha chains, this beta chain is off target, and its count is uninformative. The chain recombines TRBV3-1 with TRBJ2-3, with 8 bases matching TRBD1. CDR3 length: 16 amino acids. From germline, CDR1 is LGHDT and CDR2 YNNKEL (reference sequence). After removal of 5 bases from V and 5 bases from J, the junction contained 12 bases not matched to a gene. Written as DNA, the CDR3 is TGTGCCAGCAGCGAAGGGCATGGCGGGACAGGAGATACGCAGTATTTT. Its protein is CASSEGHGGTGDTQYF.